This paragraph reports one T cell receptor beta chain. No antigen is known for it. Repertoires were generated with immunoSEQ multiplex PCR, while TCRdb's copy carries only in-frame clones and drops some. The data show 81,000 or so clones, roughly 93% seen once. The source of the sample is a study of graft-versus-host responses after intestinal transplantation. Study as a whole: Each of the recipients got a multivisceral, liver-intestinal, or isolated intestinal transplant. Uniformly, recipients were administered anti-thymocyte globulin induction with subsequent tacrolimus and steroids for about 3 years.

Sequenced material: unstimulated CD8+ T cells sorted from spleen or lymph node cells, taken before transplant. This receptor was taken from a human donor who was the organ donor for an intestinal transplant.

The CDR3 DNA follows: TGTGCCAGCAGCGCCCTAGCGGGAGGCCTCACAGATACGCAGTATTTT. Residues: CASSALAGGLTDTQYF. J is TRBJ2-3 and V is TRBV9; TRBD2 aligns across 11 bases. Trimming took 3 bases from V and 2 from J; bases not matched to a gene: 5. There are 16 residues in the CDR3. Germline V gene lookup returns CDR1 SGDLS and CDR2 YYNGEE.